This record concerns one TCR beta chain sequence. The sample comes from a study of immune evolution from preneoplasia to lung adenocarcinoma. Some clones are missing from TCRdb's copy, which holds only in-frame ones; the method was immunoSEQ multiplex PCR. The sample has roughly 9,400 clones, 88% seen once; the top ten hold just under 3%. Resections took place in Japan or China from about 2014 to 2018. After pathologic assessment, macro-dissection selected premalignant or tumor cells for extraction. Material for sequencing was FFPE invasive lung adenocarcinoma tissue. This TCR was recovered from a person between 65 and 79 years old with invasive lung adenocarcinoma. Some clones in this sample may be carry-over from other donors' samples.

This chain's CDR3 is CASSQEMGGLNQPQHF. The CDR3 DNA follows: TGCGCCAGCAGCCAAGAAATGGGGGGCCTCAATCAGCCCCAGCATTTT. The rearrangement uses TRBV4-1 and TRBJ1-5; perhaps TRBD1 as D (6 bases). Between the trimmed V and J ends, which lost 0 bases and 3 bases, there was a span of 12 bases. Germline lookup yields CDR1 MGHRA and CDR2 YSYEKL. This CDR3 has 16 residues.